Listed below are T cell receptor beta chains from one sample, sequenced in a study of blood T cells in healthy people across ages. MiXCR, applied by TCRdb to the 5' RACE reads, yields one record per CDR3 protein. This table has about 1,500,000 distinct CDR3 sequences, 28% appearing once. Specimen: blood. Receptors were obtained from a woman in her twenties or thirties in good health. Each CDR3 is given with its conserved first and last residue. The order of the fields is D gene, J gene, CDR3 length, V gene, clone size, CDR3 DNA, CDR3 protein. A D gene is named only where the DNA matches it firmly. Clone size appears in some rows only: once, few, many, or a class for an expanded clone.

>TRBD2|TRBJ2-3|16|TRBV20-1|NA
TGCAGTGCTAAGGGACGGACTAGCGGACCGAGGGGTACGCAGTATTTT
CSAKGRTSGPRGTQYF
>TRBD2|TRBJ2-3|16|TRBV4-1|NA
TGCGCCAGCAGCCAAGGGACTAGCCTAGTCGCAGATACGCAGTATTTT
CASSQGTSLVADTQYF
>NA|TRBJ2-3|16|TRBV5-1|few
TGCGCCAGCAGTGATGGGCTATACTCTAGCACAGATACGCAGTATTTT
CASSDGLYSSTDTQYF
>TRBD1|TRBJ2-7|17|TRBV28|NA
TGTGCCAGCAGTGCCTACCCCCCGGGACAGGGGGCCTACGAGCAGTACTTC
CASSAYPPGQGAYEQYF
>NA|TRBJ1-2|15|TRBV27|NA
TGTGCCAGCAGGCCCTCCGGGGGGCTAAACTATGGCTACACCTTC
CASRPSGGLNYGYTF
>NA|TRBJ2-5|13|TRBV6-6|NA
TGTGCCAGCAGTCAGAGTAGCACCGAGACCCAGTACTTC
CASSQSSTETQYF
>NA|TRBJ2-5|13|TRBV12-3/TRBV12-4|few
TGTGCCAGCAGTTGGGACGGACAAGAGACCCAGTACTTC
CASSWDGQETQYF
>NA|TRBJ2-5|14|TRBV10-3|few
TGTGCCATCAGGCACGTGGGGCTCCAAGAGACCCAGTACTTC
CAIRHVGLQETQYF
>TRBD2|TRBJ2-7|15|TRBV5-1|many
TGCGCCAGCAGCTCCGAAGCGGGAGCGCTCCACGAGCAGTACTTC
CASSSEAGALHEQYF
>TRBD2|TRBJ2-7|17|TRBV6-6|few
TGTGCCAGCAGTTACACCAGACTAGCGGGAGGGCCCTACGAGCAGTACTTC
CASSYTRLAGGPYEQYF
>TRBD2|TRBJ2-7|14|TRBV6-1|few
TGTGCCAGCAGTGTGGGGACTAGCAATTACGAGCAGTACTTC
CASSVGTSNYEQYF
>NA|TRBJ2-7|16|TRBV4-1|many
TGCGCCAGCAGCCAAGAACTGGCGGGGAACACCTACGAGCAGTACTTC
CASSQELAGNTYEQYF
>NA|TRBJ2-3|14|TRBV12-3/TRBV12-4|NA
TGTGCCAGCAGATTAACACGGAACACAGATACGCAGTATTTT
CASRLTRNTDTQYF
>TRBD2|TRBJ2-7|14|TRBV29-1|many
TGCAGCGTTGAAATCCCGGGAGGGTTCAACGAGCAGTACTTC
CSVEIPGGFNEQYF
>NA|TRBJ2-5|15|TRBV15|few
TGTGCCACCAGCAGCAGACTGGCAGGAAAAGAGACCCAGTACTTC
CATSSRLAGKETQYF
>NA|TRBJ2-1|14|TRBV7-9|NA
TGTGCCAGCAGCTTAAGACCCTCGGGGTATGAGCAGTTCTTC
CASSLRPSGYEQFF
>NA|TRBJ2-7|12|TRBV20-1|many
TGCAGTGCTGAGACAGGCGGCTACGAGCAGTACTTC
CSAETGGYEQYF
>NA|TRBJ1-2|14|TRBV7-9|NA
TGTGCCAGCAGCTTAGTACACCTCAACTATGGCTACACCTTC
CASSLVHLNYGYTF
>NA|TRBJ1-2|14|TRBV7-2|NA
TGTGCCAGCAGCTTATGGGGGGATTTTGGTGGCTACACCTTC
CASSLWGDFGGYTF
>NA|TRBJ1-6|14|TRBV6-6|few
TGTGCCAGCGGGGAGAGCTCCTATAATTCACCCCTCCACTTT
CASGESSYNSPLHF
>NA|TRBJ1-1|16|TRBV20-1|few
TGCAGTGCTAGAGATCAGGGACGGACTATGAACACTGAAGCTTTCTTT
CSARDQGRTMNTEAFF
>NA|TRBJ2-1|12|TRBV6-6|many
TGTGCCAGCAGAGTAGAAGACAATGAGCAGTTCTTC
CASRVEDNEQFF
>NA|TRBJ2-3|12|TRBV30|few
TGTGCCTGGACCCTTTCCACAGATACGCAGTATTTT
CAWTLSTDTQYF
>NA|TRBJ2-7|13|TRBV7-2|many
TGTGCCAGCAGCTTAGACGGGTACGGCGAGCAGTACTTC
CASSLDGYGEQYF
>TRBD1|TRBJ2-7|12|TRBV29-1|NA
TGCAGCGCTTACGACAGGGGGAGCGAGCAGTACTTC
CSAYDRGSEQYF
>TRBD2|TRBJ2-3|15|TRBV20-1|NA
TGCAGTGCCCCTGAGGCGGGGGGGGCGGGAGATACGCAGTATTTT
CSAPEAGGAGDTQYF
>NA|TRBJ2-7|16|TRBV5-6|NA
TGTGCCAGCAGCTTCCTCACAGGAGTTTTAACCGACGAGCAGTACTTC
CASSFLTGVLTDEQYF
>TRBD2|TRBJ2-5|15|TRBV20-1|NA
TGCAGTGCTAGAGGGAGACTAGCGAACCAAGAGACCGGGTACTTC
CSARGRLANQETGYF
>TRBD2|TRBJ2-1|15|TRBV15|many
TGTGCCACCAGCAGCGGTCCGGGAGGCTACAATGAGCAGTTCTTC
CATSSGPGGYNEQFF
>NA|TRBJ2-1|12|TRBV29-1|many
TGCAGCGCCGAAATGGGTTACAATGAGCAGTTCTTC
CSAEMGYNEQFF
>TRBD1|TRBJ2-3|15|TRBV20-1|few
TGCAGTGCCGAAGACAGGGGCAGGAACACAGATACGCAGTATTTT
CSAEDRGRNTDTQYF
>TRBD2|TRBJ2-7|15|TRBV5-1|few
TGCGCCAGCAGCTTGAACCGGGGGGACTCCTACGAGCAGTACTTC
CASSLNRGDSYEQYF
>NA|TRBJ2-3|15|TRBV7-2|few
TGTGCCAGCAGCTTAGTGCGGGCTAGCACAGATACGCAGTATTTT
CASSLVRASTDTQYF
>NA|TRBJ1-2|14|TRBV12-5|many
TGTGCTAGTGCTTTAACAGGGAGGCACTATGGCTACACCTTC
CASALTGRHYGYTF
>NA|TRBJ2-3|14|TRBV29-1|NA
TGCAGCGTTGATGGACAGATGGGCACAGATACGCAGTATTTT
CSVDGQMGTDTQYF
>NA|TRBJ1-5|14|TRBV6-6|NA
TGTGCCAGCGGGATTCATAGGAGCAATCAGCCCCAGCATTTT
CASGIHRSNQPQHF